The 25 T cell receptor beta chains in this list originate from one sample, sequenced in a study of cytomegalovirus exposure and HLA in healthy donors. PCR amplification relied on 60 Vbeta primers (plus 13 Jbeta primers). Repertoires were generated with immunoSEQ multiplex PCR, while TCRdb's copy carries only in-frame clones and drops some. The table records 130,000 to 150,000 clones, 65% to 80% of them present only once. The sequencing input was PBMCs. The receptors here all came from a woman aged 45-65 years in good health and CMV-seropositive.

V gene TRBV2 combines with J gene TRBJ1-2, with 11 nucleotides matching TRBD1. This CDR3 has 15 amino acids. V lost 3 bases, J lost 5 bases, and 5 bases stayed unmatched. Germline V gene sequence: CDR1 SNHLY, CDR2 FYNNEI. The CDR3 here is CASSDSGTGGYGYTF. The CDR3 DNA follows: TGTGCCAGCAGTGATTCGGGGACAGGGGGTTATGGCTACACCTTC.

The V call is TRBV6-6, the J call TRBJ2-2; 7 nucleotides match TRBD2. V lost 3 bases and J lost 1; bases outside the gene matches: 2. This CDR3 comprises 15 residues. CDR1 and CDR2 (germline): MNHNY, SVGAGI (reference sequence). The CDR3 loop reads CASSYGRGNTGELFF. The CDR3, as DNA: TGTGCCAGCAGTTATGGGAGGGGGAACACCGGGGAGCTGTTTTTT.

The chain links TRBV10-3 to TRBJ1-2; 7 bases agree with TRBD1. V lost 2 bases, J lost 4 bases, and 7 bases stayed unmatched. Germline CDR1 reads ENHRY; CDR2 reads SYGVKD. The CDR3 runs 15 residues. The CDR3 sequence: CAISETQQGTYGYTF. DNA of the CDR3: TGTGCCATCAGTGAGACCCAACAGGGGACCTATGGCTACACCTTC.

The rearrangement joins TRBV5-1 to TRBJ2-1; 8 positions agree with TRBD1. This CDR3 spans 18 amino acids. With V trimmed by 0 bases and J by 7 bases, 15 bases remained unmatched. Germline CDR1 SGHRS, CDR2 YFSETQ. This chain's CDR3 is CASSLANTGTGLVNEQFF. The CDR3 DNA reads as TGCGCCAGCAGCTTGGCCAACACCGGGACAGGCTTGGTTAATGAGCAGTTCTTC.

This chain uses TRBV4-1 with TRBJ1-6, with TRBD1 as a possible D gene (6 bases). The germline V and J ends were trimmed by 4 bases and 7 bases, with 17 bases remaining between them. Per the germline V gene, CDR1 is MGHRA and CDR2 is YSYEKL. The CDR3 is made up of 16 amino acids. The CDR3 loop is CASSLQAIGTNSPLHF. The CDR3 region has the DNA TGCGCCAGCAGCCTACAGGCGATTGGGACAAATTCACCCCTCCACTTT.

The V gene is TRBV7-3, the J gene TRBJ1-6, with D unclear. The V gene's germline CDR1 is SGHTA and CDR2 FQGTGA. This CDR3 has 12 residues. V was cut by 5 bases and J by 9 bases, with 8 bases left in between. The CDR3 reads CASSITGSPLHF. CDR3 nucleotide sequence: TGTGCCAGCAGCATCACGGGTTCACCCCTCCACTTT.

The chain joins TRBV5-1 to TRBJ2-3; 16 bases are shared with TRBD2. J lost 0 bases, V lost 4 bases, and 5 bases had no gene match. The CDR3 totals 18 residues. CDR1 and CDR2 (germline): SGHRS, YFSETQ. DNA of the CDR3: TGCGCCAGCAGCGCCGCGGGACTAGCGGGGGGGAGCACAGATACGCAGTATTTT. Residues: CASSAAGLAGGSTDTQYF.

This chain links TRBV19 with TRBJ2-5; maybe TRBD1 (5 bases). This CDR3 has 15 amino acids. V lost 4 bases and J lost 5, with 17 bases in between. Germline-derived CDR1 and CDR2 are LNHDA and SQIVND (reference sequence). The CDR3 bases are TGTGCCAGTAGTAGAACAGACAATAAGGGGGAGACCCAGTACTTC. As protein: CASSRTDNKGETQYF.

V and J are TRBV2 and TRBJ1-2; TRBD1 agrees at 9 bases. CDR1 is SNHLY, CDR2 FYNNEI, per germline. Trimming at V came to 6 bases and at J to 8 bases, leaving 10 bases not matched to a gene. This CDR3 is built from 14 residues. CDR3 amino acids: CASSRDRESSGYTF. The CDR3 coding sequence is TGTGCCAGCAGCCGGGACAGGGAATCTAGCGGCTACACCTTC.

The rearrangement uses TRBV30 and TRBJ2-2; D is possibly TRBD2 (6 bases). Germline CDR1 GTSNPN, CDR2 SVGIG (reference sequence). The CDR3 sequence is 14 residues long. V dropped 3 bases and J dropped 2 bases, with 10 bases sitting between them. As DNA, the CDR3 is TGTGCCTGGAGGCTAGGGACTAACACCGGGGAGCTGTTTTTT. This gives the protein CAWRLGTNTGELFF.

The table lists this clone with a count of one. The chain is built from TRBV7-2 and TRBJ2-7; D may be TRBD1 (5 bases). Trimming pared 6 bases from V and 3 bases from J, leaving 12 bases between. Germline V gives CDR1 SGHTA, CDR2 FQGNSA. The CDR3 spans 13 residues. Written as DNA, the CDR3 is TGTGCCAGCAGTCCCAGGGTGGGCTACGAGCAGTACTTC. As protein: CASSPRVGYEQYF.

The chain recombines TRBV29-1 with TRBJ2-1; no firm D call. Germline CDR1 SQVTM, CDR2 ANQGSEA. The CDR3 is 12 residues long. Trimming took 3 bases from V and 0 from J, leaving 3 bases between them. The CDR3 loop is CSVDHSYNEQFF. The CDR3 DNA sequence: TGCAGCGTTGACCACTCCTACAATGAGCAGTTCTTC.

The V gene is TRBV6-5, the J gene TRBJ2-7; a possible D gene is TRBD1 (6 bases). In germline, CDR1 is MNHEY, CDR2 SVGAGI. With 8 bases removed from V and 5 bases from J, the gap between germline ends came to 19 bases. The CDR3 spans 14 residues. The CDR3 DNA follows: TGTGCCAGCGGAAAACAGGGTCCAATTAACGAGCAGTACTTC. Protein product: CASGKQGPINEQYF.

This rearrangement joins TRBV18 to TRBJ1-2; maybe TRBD1 (5 bases). The germline V and J ends were trimmed by 0 bases and 3 bases, with 11 bases remaining between them. CDR3 length: 15 residues. Germline CDR1 is KGHSH and CDR2 is LQKENI. The DNA for the CDR3 is TGTGCCAGCTCACCACCCCAGACGGGGGACTATGGCTACACCTTC. Translation gives CASSPPQTGDYGYTF.

This chain links TRBV13 with TRBJ1-6; D is possibly TRBD1 (6 bases). Trimming left V 0 bases short and J 10 bases short, with 19 bases between. Per germline, CDR1 PRHDT and CDR2 FYEKMQ (reference sequence). The CDR3 has 17 residues. CDR3 sequence reads: CASSLGVGARVESPLHF. The CDR3 DNA is TGTGCCAGCAGCTTAGGCGTGGGGGCGCGGGTAGAATCACCCCTCCACTTT.

The chain is built from TRBV25-1 and TRBJ1-1; 7 nucleotides agree with TRBD1. The CDR3 totals 15 residues. Per the germline V gene, CDR1 is MGHDK and CDR2 is SYGVNS. V shed 5 bases and J 7 bases; nucleotides not matched to a gene: 13. The CDR3 DNA sequence: TGTGCCAGCAGTTCACCACGGGACAGCCCATTTGAAGCTTTCTTT. This gives the protein CASSSPRDSPFEAFF.

CDR3 region: CASSLELAGSGEQFF. CDR3 nucleotides: TGTGCCAGCAGCTTAGAACTAGCGGGGTCAGGTGAGCAGTTCTTC. The chain couples TRBV7-2 to TRBJ2-1, with 10 nucleotides matching TRBD2. Unmatched junction bases numbered 6, after V lost 1 base and J lost 9 bases. The CDR3 is made up of 15 amino acids. CDR1 SGHTA and CDR2 FQGNSA come from the germline V gene.

About this clone itself: One junction end disagrees with the germline gene, perhaps due to a read error. This chain uses TRBV19 with TRBJ2-5; possible D gene TRBD1, 5 bases. The CDR3 spans 15 residues. CDR1 is LNHDA, CDR2 SQIVND, per germline (reference sequence). The CDR3 DNA is TGTGCCAGTAGTATAGATCGGGCAGGGCCAGAGGCCCAGTACTTC. Translating it yields CASSIDRAGPEAQYF.

This clone came up a few times. The chain's CDR3 is CASSDWDEQYF. Here the CDR3 DNA reads TGTGCCAGCAGTGACTGGGACGAGCAGTACTTC. The V and J genes are TRBV28 and TRBJ2-7; the D is unclear. The CDR3 consists of 11 residues. Between the trimmed V and J ends, which lost 5 bases and 5 bases, there was a span of 7 bases. The germline CDR1 and CDR2 sequences are MDHEN and SYDVKM.

The rearrangement uses TRBV30 and TRBJ2-7; the D gene is possibly TRBD1 (6 bases). V was trimmed by 0 bases and J by 6 bases, leaving 15 bases between them. CDR3 length equals 14 residues. CDR1 and CDR2 from the germline V gene are GTSNPN and SVGIG (reference sequence). The CDR3 spells CAWSVWTVSGEQYF. CDR3 in DNA: TGTGCCTGGAGTGTATGGACAGTATCTGGCGAGCAGTACTTC.

V and J are TRBV6-7 and TRBJ1-2, with 10 bases matching TRBD1. TRBV6-7 is designated an ORF whose function remains uncertain. The CDR3 sequence is 15 residues long. J lost 6 bases, V lost 8 bases, and 12 bases had no gene match. CDR3 sequence (DNA): TGTGCCAGCTTTACGACAGGGGGCCTGTTAGATGGCTACACCTTC. Its translation is CASFTTGGLLDGYTF.

The V gene is TRBV28, the J gene TRBJ1-4; D is possibly TRBD1 (5 bases). The CDR3 has 13 residues. V was clipped by 8 bases and J by 6 bases, with 13 bases between them. Germline lookup yields CDR1 MDHEN and CDR2 SYDVKM. The CDR3 DNA follows: TGTGCCAGCTCTCAGGGCACGGATGAAAAACTGTTTTTT. Protein: CASSQGTDEKLFF.

This clone was detected only once. V gene TRBV7-9 combines with J gene TRBJ1-5, with D possibly matching TRBD1 (5 bases). V gave up 5 bases and J gave up 7 bases, with 15 bases separating them. CDR1 is SEHNR and CDR2 is FQNEAQ in the germline V gene (reference sequence). This CDR3 is 14 amino acids long. This CDR3 reads CASSPPGLDQPQHF. In nucleotides, the CDR3 is TGTGCCAGCAGCCCCCCGGGACTAGACCAGCCCCAGCATTTT. Combining the CDR3 with reference TRBV7-9 and TRBJ1-5 gives the whole variable domain DTGVSQNPRHKITKRGQNVTFRCDPISEHNRLYWYRQTLGQGPEFLTYFQNEAQLEKSRLLSDRFSAERPKGSFSTLEIQRTEQGDSAMYLCASSPPGLDQPQHFGDGTRLSIL.

This chain connects TRBV21-1 to TRBJ2-7; TRBD2, the table's D call, was not compared with the DNA. TRBV21-1 constitutes a pseudogene. There are 22 residues in the CDR3. CDR3 amino acids: CASSYETLPGLAGGLSSYEQYF. Here the CDR3 DNA reads TGTGCCAGCAGCTACGAAACTCTACCCGGGCTAGCGGGGGGATTGAGCTCCTACGAGCAGTACTTC.

V gene TRBV7-2 combines with J gene TRBJ1-5; 7 bases align to TRBD1. With 4 bases clipped from V and 4 bases from J, the junction kept 7 bases outside the gene matches. There are 15 residues in the CDR3. Per germline, CDR1 SGHTA and CDR2 FQGNSA. CDR3 nucleotides: TGTGCCAGCAGCTCCGACGGGACAGATAATCAGCCCCAGCATTTT. Its protein is CASSSDGTDNQPQHF.